This entry features one T cell receptor (beta chain) sequence. The antigen is unknown. CDR1 and CDR2 from the germline V gene are GTSNPN and SVGIG (reference sequence). This CDR3 is built from 16 residues. The V end was cut by 0 bases, the J end by 6 bases, with 21 bases between. The data were obtained in a study of response to subunit inactivated influenza vaccine. Findings and caveats of the study: The authors put forward the suggestion that each seasonal influenza vaccination may bring in only a limited number of new T cells.

TCRdb recomputed calls from the RT-PCR reads with MiXCR, one row per CDR3 protein. Among about 650,000 distinct CDR3 sequences, around 14% were seen once, and the ten largest hold 9.5% to 13%. This sequence joins TRBV30 and TRBJ2-7, with D perhaps matching TRBD1 (5 bases). The material was PBMCs from blood, obtained less than 13 days after vaccination. The receptor comes from a man aged 45-60 years who received an inactivated influenza vaccine. CDR3 sequence (DNA): TGTGCCTGGAGTGTCATGCGCTACCCCCAGGGTGGCGAGCAGTACTTC. Translating gives CAWSVMRYPQGGEQYF. Complete variable domain (other parts from reference TRBV30 and TRBJ2-7): SQTIHQWPATLVQPVGSPLSLECTVEGTSNPNLYWYRQAAGRGLQLLFYSVGIGQISSEVPQNLSASRPQDRQFILSSKKLLLSDSGFYLCAWSVMRYPQGGEQYFGPGTRLTVT.